Each of the 19 T cell receptor beta chains below was sequenced from the same sample in a study of shared clonotypes between healthy human individuals (dated by TCRdb to the early 2020s). The protocol used for the library was the immunoSEQ multiplex PCR assay. Entries here come from immuneACCESS through TCRdb and include only in-frame sequences with V and J called. Some clones fail to appear in such tables; in the studies checked, an unresolved V gene covers under half of the shortfall, and the cause of the remainder is unknown. The sample profile shows about 2.3 million clones; more than 85% of them were found once. The top ten constitute 0.39% of the sample. Sequencing used naive CD4+ T cells from PBMCs. The cell subset or site label, read with the paper, signifies: CD45RA+ positively selected. These receptors all come from a man between 18 and 35 years old in good health. Some clones in this sample may be carry-over from other donors' samples.

The chain joins TRBV28 to TRBJ1-2, with D possibly being TRBD1 (6 bases). Trimming pared 4 bases from V and 0 bases from J, leaving 18 bases between. CDR3 size: 17 residues. Looked up from germline, CDR1 is MDHEN and CDR2 is SYDVKM. CDR3 sequence (DNA): TGTGCCAGCAGTTCCCCCAGGAGGGGGGGGACTAACTATGGCTACACCTTC. Translation gives CASSSPRRGGTNYGYTF.

With regard to this clone: Other DNA sequences within the sample encode an identical CDR3. The chain carries TRBV5-4 and TRBJ2-5; D may correspond to TRBD1 or TRBD2 (5 bases each). CDR1 SGHNT and CDR2 YYREEE come from the germline V gene (reference sequence). There are 14 residues in the CDR3. The germline V and J ends were trimmed by 0 bases and 5 bases, with 11 bases remaining between them. CDR3 nucleotide sequence: TGTGCCAGCAGCTTGGGGGGGTCCGGGGAGACCCAGTACTTC. Translation: CASSLGGSGETQYF.

As concerns this clone: Other DNA sequences within the sample encode an identical CDR3. V is TRBV11-2 and J is TRBJ2-1; maybe TRBD1 (5 bases). Germline V gives CDR1 SGHAT, CDR2 FQNNGV. Trimming left V 1 base short and J 4 bases short, with 8 bases between. This CDR3 spans 14 amino acids. CDR3 sequence reads: CASSLGRGYNEQFF. The CDR3 DNA reads as TGTGCCAGCAGCTTAGGTAGGGGATACAATGAGCAGTTCTTC.

The J gene is TRBJ1-2, the V gene TRBV7-9, with D perhaps TRBD1 (5 bases). The germline V gene has CDR1 SEHNR and CDR2 FQNEAQ (reference sequence). The CDR3 is made up of 14 amino acids. Deletions cut 5 bases from V and 2 bases from J, with 12 bases between. This CDR3 reads CASSPVTANYGYTF. The CDR3 DNA sequence: TGTGCCAGCAGCCCCGTGACAGCCAACTATGGCTACACCTTC.

The rearrangement joins TRBV25-1 to TRBJ1-6; perhaps TRBD1 as D (5 bases). The V gene lost 2 bases and the J gene lost 7 bases, with 12 bases spanning the gap. CDR1 is MGHDK, CDR2 SYGVNS, per germline. There are 15 residues in the CDR3. The CDR3 nucleotides read TGTGCCAGCAGTGAAGAGGGACGGCCAAATTCACCCCTCCACTTT. The encoded protein is CASSEEGRPNSPLHF.

On this clone: Other DNA sequences in the sample encode the same CDR3. The CDR3 nucleotides read TGCGCCAGCAGCTTGGCCAGTGGTGAGGAGACCCAGTACTTC. Translated, it gives CASSLASGEETQYF. The rearrangement joins TRBV5-1 to TRBJ2-5; D unresolved. Per the germline V gene, CDR1 is SGHRS and CDR2 is YFSETQ. This CDR3 has 14 amino acids. With 0 bases removed from V and 5 bases from J, the gap between germline ends came to 11 bases.

The V and J genes are TRBV19 and TRBJ2-1; D is perhaps TRBD1 (5 bases). Deletions cut 4 bases from V and 0 bases from J, with 10 bases between. CDR1 and CDR2 (germline): LNHDA, SQIVND (reference sequence). The CDR3 is 15 amino acids. CDR3 DNA: TGTGCCAGTAGTACTACAGGAGCCTCCTACAATGAGCAGTTCTTC. Its translation is CASSTTGASYNEQFF.

This clone was observed once. V and J are TRBV27 and TRBJ2-5; D is unclear. Per germline, CDR1 MNHEY and CDR2 SMNVEV (reference sequence). CDR3 length: 12 amino acids. The V end was cut by 7 bases, the J end by 5 bases, with 11 bases between. CDR3 amino acids: CASTSVGETQYF. CDR3 DNA sequence: TGTGCCAGCACCTCTGTAGGGGAGACCCAGTACTTC.

Of note for this clone: This sample also contains other DNA sequences that code for the same CDR3. V gene TRBV30 combines with J gene TRBJ2-7, with 7 bases fitting TRBD1. Germline CDR1 is GTSNPN and CDR2 is SVGIG (reference sequence). V gave up 2 bases and J gave up 4 bases; unmatched junction bases: 2. The CDR3 spans 12 residues. CDR3 amino acids: CAWSRQGYEQYF. For the CDR3, the DNA is TGTGCCTGGAGTAGACAGGGATACGAGCAGTACTTC.

The CDR3 sequence: CASSTGTANYGYTF. The CDR3 DNA is TGTGCCAGCAGCACCGGGACAGCAAACTATGGCTACACCTTC. This rearrangement joins TRBV7-2 to TRBJ1-2, with 7 bases that match TRBD1. The CDR3 runs 14 residues. J gave up 2 bases and V 5 bases, and 5 bases lay outside the gene matches. The V gene's germline CDR1 is SGHTA and CDR2 FQGNSA.

This clone was detected only once. In DNA, the CDR3 is TGTGCCAGCAGCGTTTACCATACTAGCGGGATCAATGAGCAGTTCTTC. Translating it yields CASSVYHTSGINEQFF. This chain joins TRBV9 and TRBJ2-1, with 10 nucleotides matching TRBD2. After removal of 2 bases from V and 6 bases from J, the junction contained 8 bases not matched to a gene. The CDR3 totals 16 residues. Per germline, CDR1 SGDLS and CDR2 YYNGEE.

The genes are TRBV19 and TRBJ2-1; 7 nucleotides align to TRBD1. This CDR3 spans 19 amino acids. CDR1 and CDR2 (germline): LNHDA, SQIVND (reference sequence). Trimming removed 3 bases from V and 5 bases from J; junction bases left unmatched: 19. This CDR3 reads CASSITTGYSRRVDNEQFF. CDR3 in DNA: TGTGCCAGTAGTATCACGACAGGGTACTCCCGCCGAGTGGACAATGAGCAGTTCTTC. Full variable domain (missing parts from reference TRBV19 and TRBJ2-1): DGGITQSPKYLFRKEGQNVTLSCEQNLNHDAMYWYRQDPGQGLRLIYYSQIVNDFQKGDIAEGYSVSREKKESFPLTVTSAQKNPTAFYLCASSITTGYSRRVDNEQFFGPGTRLTVL.

V is TRBV5-8 and J is TRBJ1-5, with 9 bases aligning to TRBD1. J gave up 5 bases and V 3 bases, and 3 bases lay outside the gene matches. This CDR3 spans 14 amino acids. Looked up from germline, CDR1 is SGHTS and CDR2 is YDEGEE. This chain's CDR3 is CASSWDRADQPQHF. As DNA, the CDR3 is TGTGCCAGCAGCTGGGACAGGGCGGATCAGCCCCAGCATTTT. The complete variable domain, with remaining parts taken from reference TRBV5-8 and TRBJ1-5, reads EAGVTQSPTHLIKTRGQQATLRCSPISGHTSVYWYQQALGLGLQFLLWYDEGEERNRGNFPPRFSGRQFPNYSSELNVNALELEDSALYLCASSWDRADQPQHFGDGTRLSIL.

The CDR3 coding sequence is TGCGCCAGCAGCCCGGGACAGGGGGCGAGAGCTAATGAAAAACTGTTTTTT. It yields the protein CASSPGQGARANEKLFF. The J gene is TRBJ1-4, the V gene TRBV5-1; TRBD1 matches 12 bases. Germline V gives CDR1 SGHRS, CDR2 YFSETQ. The CDR3 extends over 17 amino acids. Unmatched junction bases numbered 7, after V lost 4 bases and J lost 3 bases.

This rearrangement joins TRBV5-1 to TRBJ1-2; D unresolved. CDR3 length: 16 residues. Trimming pared 0 bases from V and 2 bases from J, leaving 14 bases between. In germline, CDR1 is SGHRS, CDR2 YFSETQ. CDR3: CASSLAFDPSNYGYTF. The CDR3 nucleotides read TGCGCCAGCAGCTTGGCCTTTGATCCCAGCAACTATGGCTACACCTTC. The variable domain in full, completed from reference TRBV5-1 and TRBJ1-2, reads KAGVTQTPRYLIKTRGQQVTLSCSPISGHRSVSWYQQTPGQGLQFLFEYFSETQRNKGNFPGRFSGRQFSNSRSEMNVSTLELGDSALYLCASSLAFDPSNYGYTFGSGTRLTVV.

The chain combines TRBV28 with TRBJ2-5, with 8 nucleotides matching TRBD2. This CDR3 has 12 amino acids. CDR1 MDHEN and CDR2 SYDVKM come from the germline V gene. The DNA for the CDR3 is TGTGCGGCGGGAGGCGGGAGTGAGACCCAGTACTTC. This codes for CAAGGGSETQYF.

The rearrangement links TRBV25-1 to TRBJ2-7; perhaps D is TRBD1 or TRBD2 (5 bases each). V shed 1 base and J shed 7 bases, with 17 bases lying between them. CDR1 is MGHDK, CDR2 SYGVNS, per germline. The CDR3 extends over 15 amino acids. The CDR3 is CASSEFPEDMGEQYF. The CDR3 DNA is TGTGCCAGCAGTGAATTCCCGGAGGACATGGGGGAGCAGTACTTC.

The genes are TRBV7-2 and TRBJ1-2, with 8 bases that match TRBD1. CDR3 length equals 16 residues. V lost 5 bases to trimming and J lost 3 bases; unmatched junction nucleotides: 11. The V gene's germline CDR1 is SGHTA and CDR2 FQGNSA. The CDR3 sequence: CASSARRDRFDYGYTF. DNA for the CDR3: TGTGCCAGCAGCGCACGCAGGGACAGGTTTGACTATGGCTACACCTTC.

The chain employs TRBV11-1 and TRBJ1-5; possibly TRBD1 for D (6 bases). Trimming cost V 1 base and J 3 bases, with 13 bases left between them. Germline V lookup: CDR1 SGHAT, CDR2 FQDESV (reference sequence). CDR3 size: 16 residues. The CDR3 DNA is TGTGCCAGCAGCTTAGGCGCAGGGGCCATCAATCAGCCCCAGCATTTT. Translation gives CASSLGAGAINQPQHF.